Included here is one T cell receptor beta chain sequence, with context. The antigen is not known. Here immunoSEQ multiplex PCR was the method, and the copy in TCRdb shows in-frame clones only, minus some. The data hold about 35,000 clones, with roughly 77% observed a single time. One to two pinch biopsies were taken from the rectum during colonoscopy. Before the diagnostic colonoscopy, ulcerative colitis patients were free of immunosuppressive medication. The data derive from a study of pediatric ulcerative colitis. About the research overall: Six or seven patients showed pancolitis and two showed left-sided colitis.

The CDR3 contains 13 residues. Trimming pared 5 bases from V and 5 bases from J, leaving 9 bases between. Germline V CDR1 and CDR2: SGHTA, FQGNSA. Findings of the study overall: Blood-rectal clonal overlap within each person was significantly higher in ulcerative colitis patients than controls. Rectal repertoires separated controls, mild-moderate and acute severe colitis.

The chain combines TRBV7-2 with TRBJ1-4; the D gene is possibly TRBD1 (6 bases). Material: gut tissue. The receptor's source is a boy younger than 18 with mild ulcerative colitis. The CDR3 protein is CASSRRGNEKLFF. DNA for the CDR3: TGTGCCAGCAGCCGCAGGGGAAATGAAAAACTGTTTTTT.